This is a list of T cell receptor beta chains from one sample in a study of T-cell reconstitution after alpha-beta-depleted transplantation in children. TCRdb called the PCR reads again in MiXCR, with one record for every CDR3 protein. This sample has about 540,000 distinct CDR3 sequences, with 18% found just once. The specimen was PBMCs from the stem cell graft donor, collected from the stem cell graft. These receptor sequences come from a human donor who donated a stem cell graft to a child with acute lymphoblastic leukemia. Each CDR3 is given with its conserved first and last residue. Each record gives: CDR3 protein, CDR3 DNA, J gene, V gene, D gene, clone size. A D gene is named only where the DNA matches it firmly. The size entry is marked missing in some rows and otherwise reads once, few, many or a size class.

CASSHNRGYTF,TGTGCCAGCAGCCACAATCGTGGCTACACCTTC,TRBJ1-2,TRBV25-1,NA,many
CASSVLGTNHNEQFF,TGTGCCAGCAGCGTACTGGGGACTAACCACAATGAGCAGTTCTTC,TRBJ2-1,TRBV9,TRBD2,many
CASSLFSLMNTEAFF,TGTGCCAGCAGCTTATTCAGTCTCATGAACACTGAAGCTTTCTTT,TRBJ1-1,TRBV7-9,NA,few
CASSLTSSGVHYEQYF,TGTGCCAGCAGTTTGACGTCTAGCGGGGTTCACTACGAGCAGTACTTC,TRBJ2-7,TRBV27,TRBD2,few
CASSMGLAGTLTYEQYF,TGCGCCAGCAGCATGGGACTAGCGGGTACATTAACGTACGAGCAGTACTTC,TRBJ2-7,TRBV5-1,TRBD2,few
CASRGTEHTNTGELFF,TGTGCCAGCAGGGGGACAGAGCACACTAACACCGGGGAGCTGTTTTTT,TRBJ2-2,TRBV27,TRBD1,NA
CASSDRASGNNEQFF,TGTGCCAGCAGTGACAGGGCTAGCGGGAACAATGAGCAGTTCTTC,TRBJ2-1,TRBV6-4,TRBD2,NA
CASSIRYQETQYF,TGTGCCAGCAGTATCCGGTACCAAGAGACCCAGTACTTC,TRBJ2-5,TRBV27,NA,few
CASSFDTDTQYF,TGTGCCAGCAGCTTCGACACAGATACGCAGTATTTT,TRBJ2-3,TRBV7-3,NA,few
CASSDYGTATYEQYF,TGCGCCAGCAGTGATTATGGGACAGCCACCTACGAGCAGTACTTC,TRBJ2-7,TRBV10-1,TRBD1,few
CASSLSLTLSSYNEQFF,TGTGCCAGCAGCCTTTCGCTGACTCTTAGCTCCTACAATGAGCAGTTCTTC,TRBJ2-1,TRBV4-2,NA,few
CASSDGDYYSGELFF,TGTGCCAGCAGCGACGGGGACTACTACAGCGGGGAGCTGTTTTTT,TRBJ2-2,TRBV11-3,TRBD2,NA
CASSLEGAGEQFF,TGCGCCAGCAGCTTGGAAGGGGCCGGGGAGCAGTTCTTC,TRBJ2-1,TRBV5-1,NA,NA
CASSSPVSGRSSYNEQFF,TGCGCCAGCAGCTCCCCGGTTTCCGGGCGGAGCTCCTACAATGAGCAGTTCTTC,TRBJ2-1,TRBV5-1,NA,NA
CASSPLPRASGANVLTF,TGTGCCAGCTCACCACTTCCCCGGGCCTCTGGGGCCAACGTCCTGACTTTC,TRBJ2-6,TRBV18,NA,few
CASSQEGEGQRNEKLFF,TGTGCCAGCAGCCAAGAGGGAGAGGGACAGCGTAATGAAAAACTGTTTTTT,TRBJ1-4,TRBV3-1,TRBD1,few
CSAFDSLSNYGYTF,TGCAGTGCTTTTGACAGTCTCTCTAACTATGGCTACACCTTC,TRBJ1-2,TRBV20-1,NA,NA
CASSFRGIENSPLHF,TGTGCCAGCAGCTTTAGGGGCATCGAGAATTCACCCCTCCACTTT,TRBJ1-6,TRBV27,NA,NA
CASSWTGKYNGYTF,TGCGCCAGCAGCTGGACAGGGAAGTATAATGGCTACACCTTC,TRBJ1-2,TRBV5-1,TRBD1,few
CASSLSGIDEQYF,TGTGCCAGCAGTTTAAGCGGCATAGACGAGCAGTACTTC,TRBJ2-7,TRBV27,NA,few
CASSPPDGIGYEQFF,TGTGCCAGCAGCCCCCCGGACGGGATCGGCTATGAGCAGTTCTTC,TRBJ2-1,TRBV5-6,NA,NA
CAWSSGTGTYEQYF,TGTGCCTGGAGCTCCGGGACAGGGACCTACGAGCAGTACTTC,TRBJ2-7,TRBV30,TRBD1,NA
CASSLAEPSGRPYEQYF,TGTGCCAGCAGCTTAGCGGAACCCAGCGGGAGACCCTACGAGCAGTACTTC,TRBJ2-7,TRBV7-8,TRBD2,few
CASRFPGSSYEQYF,TGTGCCAGCAGGTTCCCCGGGAGCTCCTACGAGCAGTACTTC,TRBJ2-7,TRBV12-3/TRBV12-4,NA,few
CASSPREAGAGLDAYNEQFF,TGCGCCAGCAGCCCTCGTGAAGCGGGGGCAGGTCTGGATGCCTACAATGAGCAGTTCTTC,TRBJ2-1,TRBV4-1,TRBD2,few
CASSLRARHTNLPGANVLTF,TGTGCCAGCAGCCTACGGGCCAGGCACACTAATTTGCCGGGAGCCAACGTCCTGACTTTC,TRBJ2-6,TRBV12-3/TRBV12-4,NA,NA